A single sample is the source of the 29 T cell receptor beta chains below, sequenced in a study of Ad26.COV2.S vaccination and SARS-CoV-2 variants (TCRdb year 2021). The library was made by the immunoSEQ multiplex PCR assay. The clones in this table, taken by TCRdb from immuneACCESS, are in-frame only. Not every clone is retained; where verified, under half of the shortfall comes from an unresolved V gene, and the cause of the rest is unknown. The sample table holds hundreds of thousands of clones, of which roughly 90% were seen once. Of the sample, around 6.6% falls within the top ten clones. The sample's treatment or condition label, decoded: 15 to 20 received Ad26.COV2.S at low or high dose, single or two shots; several received placebo; per-sample allocation not given. For vaccine and placebo recipients, repertoires were sequenced using samples collected on day 63 after the first injection.

Sequences were derived from peripheral blood, sampled in a trial of Ad26.COV2.S vaccine versus placebo. These TCRs come from a person aged 18-65 years who received the Ad26.COV2.S COVID-19 vaccine or a placebo.

A few counts support this clone. The J gene is TRBJ2-7, the V gene TRBV30; 7 bases align to TRBD1. The V gene end was trimmed by 4 bases and the J gene end by 3 bases; junction bases not matched to a gene: 0. Germline assignment: CDR1 GTSNPN and CDR2 SVGIG (reference sequence). The CDR3 has 11 residues. CDR3 sequence reads: CAWTGGYEQYF. The CDR3 DNA sequence: TGTGCCTGGACAGGGGGCTACGAGCAGTACTTC.

The rearrangement uses TRBV30 and TRBJ2-3; D might be TRBD1 (6 bases). This CDR3 has 12 amino acids. The germline V and J ends were trimmed by 5 bases and 2 bases, with 8 bases remaining between them. Germline V gene sequence: CDR1 GTSNPN, CDR2 SVGIG (reference sequence). DNA for the CDR3: TGTGCCTGGGGACAGCTCACAGATACGCAGTATTTT. As protein: CAWGQLTDTQYF.

The chain carries TRBV7-6 and TRBJ2-5; D may be TRBD1 or TRBD2 (6 bases each). The CDR3 has 18 residues. Germline values: CDR1 SGHVS, CDR2 FNYEAQ. Trimming took 0 bases from V and 2 from J, leaving 19 bases between them. The CDR3 DNA reads as TGTGCCAGCAGCTTAGCTCGGTGGGGGGCCTTAGAGCAAGAGACCCAGTACTTC. Protein sequence: CASSLARWGALEQETQYF.

The chain links TRBV9 to TRBJ1-2; 8 bases are a match to TRBD1. After removal of 0 bases from V and 4 bases from J, the junction contained 5 bases not matched to a gene. Germline V gene lookup returns CDR1 SGDLS and CDR2 YYNGEE. The CDR3 has 15 residues. Here the CDR3 DNA reads TGTGCCAGCAGCGTAGGGGACAGGCTACTCTATGGCTACACCTTC. Translating gives CASSVGDRLLYGYTF.

CDR3: CAWSVTVNTEAFF. CDR3 nucleotides: TGTGCCTGGAGTGTGACAGTAAACACTGAAGCTTTCTTT. The V gene is TRBV30, the J gene TRBJ1-1, with D possibly matching TRBD1 (5 bases). The CDR3 is 13 amino acids. The germline V and J ends were trimmed by 0 bases and 2 bases, with 7 bases remaining between them. Germline CDR1 GTSNPN, CDR2 SVGIG (reference sequence).

The chain links TRBV2 to TRBJ2-5; D may be TRBD2 (5 bases). The CDR3 contains 13 residues. With 2 bases removed from V and 5 bases from J, the gap between germline ends came to 9 bases. Germline CDR1 reads SNHLY; CDR2 reads FYNNEI. The DNA of the CDR3 is TGTGCCAGCAGTGAACAGCGGCGGGAGACCCAGTACTTC. Residues: CASSEQRRETQYF.

The chain has TRBV5-4 and TRBJ2-2, with 8 bases identical to TRBD2. From germline, CDR1 is SGHNT and CDR2 YYREEE (reference sequence). Trimming removed 1 base from V and 6 bases from J; junction bases left unmatched: 5. The CDR3 loop spans 15 amino acids. The CDR3 here is CASSLQAGAAGELFF. For the CDR3, the DNA is TGTGCCAGCAGCTTGCAAGCGGGAGCAGCCGGGGAGCTGTTTTTT. Full variable domain (outside the CDR3, taken from reference TRBV5-4 and TRBJ2-2): ETGVTQSPTHLIKTRGQQVTLRCSSQSGHNTVSWYQQALGQGPQFIFQYYREEENGRGNFPPRFSGLQFPNYSSELNVNALELDDSALYLCASSLQAGAAGELFFGEGSRLTVL.

The chain uses TRBV5-4 and TRBJ2-6; D call uncertain. From germline, CDR1 is SGHNT and CDR2 YYREEE (reference sequence). With 4 bases removed from V and 1 base from J, the gap between germline ends came to 15 bases. There are 17 residues in the CDR3. This CDR3 is CASSTQRHSSGANVLTF. CDR3 DNA sequence: TGTGCCAGCAGCACCCAAAGACACAGTTCTGGGGCCAACGTCCTGACTTTC.

The CDR3 nucleotides are TGTGCTAGTGGTTTGGGAGTGAACACTGAAGCTTTCTTT. Amino acid sequence: CASGLGVNTEAFF. V usage is TRBV12-5 and J usage is TRBJ1-1; D gene ambiguous. V was trimmed by 1 base and J by 0 bases, leaving 3 bases between them. Germline CDR1 reads LGHNT; CDR2 reads FRNRAP. The CDR3 loop spans 13 amino acids.

The chain uses TRBV5-4 and TRBJ1-2; 8 bases are shared with TRBD1. V lost 3 bases and J lost 4; bases outside the gene matches: 8. Germline V lookup: CDR1 SGHNT, CDR2 YYREEE (reference sequence). The CDR3 length is 15 residues. CDR3 coding DNA: TGTGCCAGCAGCTCTCAGGGGGCGGCTCCCTATGGCTACACCTTC. This encodes CASSSQGAAPYGYTF.

The chain carries TRBV11-3 and TRBJ2-1; D gene ambiguous. Germline V gene data show CDR1 as SGHNT and CDR2 as YENEEA. CDR3 length equals 14 residues. V was clipped by 3 bases and J by 10 bases, with 16 bases between them. The CDR3 region has the DNA TGTGCCAGCAGCTTTGACCCCAAAGGGCAAGAGCAGTTCTTC. Translation gives CASSFDPKGQEQFF.

The rearrangement links TRBV9 to TRBJ2-5, with 8 bases identical to TRBD1. With V trimmed by 7 bases and J by 1 base, 9 bases remained unmatched. CDR3 length equals 15 residues. CDR1 is SGDLS, CDR2 YYNGEE, per germline. CDR3 protein: CASGILTGGQETQYF. For the CDR3, the DNA is TGTGCCAGCGGCATCCTTACAGGGGGCCAAGAGACCCAGTACTTC.

The chain recombines TRBV28 with TRBJ2-7; 11 bases agree with TRBD2. Trimming took 3 bases from V and 6 from J; bases not matched to a gene: 10. This CDR3 is built from 16 residues. CDR1 and CDR2 from the germline V gene are MDHEN and SYDVKM. The CDR3 protein is CASSFQLAGGPLEQYF. For the CDR3, the DNA is TGTGCCAGCAGTTTCCAGCTAGCGGGAGGCCCTCTCGAGCAGTACTTC.

This chain links TRBV4-1 with TRBJ1-2, with TRBD1 as a possible D gene (6 bases). The ends were cut back, 5 bases at V and 5 bases at J, with 18 bases in the middle. The CDR3 extends over 15 amino acids. Germline CDR1 MGHRA, CDR2 YSYEKL. The CDR3 region is CASSVSGDSPYGYTF. For the CDR3, the DNA is TGCGCCAGCAGCGTGTCAGGGGACTCTCCATATGGCTACACCTTC.

This clone was seen a handful of times. The chain combines TRBV10-3 with TRBJ1-1; 7 bases match TRBD1. The V gene end was trimmed by 6 bases and the J gene end by 0 bases; junction bases not matched to a gene: 4. The germline CDR1 and CDR2 sequences are ENHRY and SYGVKD. The CDR3 totals 14 residues. The DNA for the CDR3 is TGTGCCATCAGAGCCGGGACAGTGAACACTGAAGCTTTCTTT. The encoded protein is CAIRAGTVNTEAFF.

V gene TRBV2 combines with J gene TRBJ2-1, with 7 positions matching TRBD1. Trimming at V came to 0 bases and at J to 4 bases, leaving 3 bases not matched to a gene. The V gene's germline CDR1 is SNHLY and CDR2 FYNNEI. The CDR3 extends over 15 amino acids. The CDR3 DNA reads as TGTGCCAGCAGTGAAGCGGGGGACAGATACAATGAGCAGTTCTTC. This sequence encodes CASSEAGDRYNEQFF.

The rearrangement uses TRBV10-3 and TRBJ2-7, with no clear D. Germline V gene sequence: CDR1 ENHRY, CDR2 SYGVKD. Trimming shortened V by 6 bases and J by 4 bases, and 7 bases separated the two germline ends. The CDR3 sequence is 11 residues long. The CDR3 reads CAISDGYEQYF. The CDR3 nucleotides read TGTGCCATCAGCGACGGTTACGAGCAGTACTTC.

The chain combines TRBV7-3 with TRBJ2-5; D gene uncertain. V shed 5 bases and J shed 2 bases, with 9 bases lying between them. Germline lookup yields CDR1 SGHTA and CDR2 FQGTGA. The CDR3 runs 13 residues. CDR3 sequence: CASSPWLQETQYF. In DNA, the CDR3 is TGTGCCAGCAGCCCCTGGCTACAAGAGACCCAGTACTTC.

The J gene is TRBJ1-5, the V gene TRBV6-5; perhaps TRBD1 as D (5 bases). V was pared by 6 bases and J by 6 bases, with 12 bases between. In germline, CDR1 is MNHEY, CDR2 SVGAGI. This CDR3 spans 13 amino acids. The CDR3 sequence is CASRRGRGQPQHF. In DNA form, the CDR3 reads TGTGCCAGCAGAAGGGGCAGAGGTCAGCCCCAGCATTTT.

The chain joins TRBV29-1 to TRBJ2-4, with 8 bases aligning to TRBD1. V was clipped by 5 bases and J by 7 bases; unmatched bases: 4. The CDR3 sequence is 12 residues long. Germline V gene data show CDR1 as SQVTM and CDR2 as ANQGSEA. The CDR3 loop is CSVRYRGNIQYF. The CDR3 bases are TGCAGCGTTCGATACAGGGGGAACATTCAGTACTTC.

The chain joins TRBV29-1 to TRBJ1-2; D unresolved. The CDR3 is 10 residues long. V gave up 5 bases and J gave up 7 bases, with 8 bases separating them. From germline, CDR1 is SQVTM and CDR2 ANQGSEA. The chain's CDR3 is CSVTSGGYTF. The DNA for the CDR3 is TGCAGCGTTACCTCGGGTGGCTACACCTTC.

The chain recombines TRBV14 with TRBJ1-1; 7 bases agree with TRBD1. The germline V gene has CDR1 SGHDN and CDR2 FVKESK. There are 15 residues in the CDR3. The V and J ends lost 2 bases and 1 base, in that order; junction bases with no gene match: 4. The CDR3 sequence: CASSQLQGKNTEAFF. DNA of the CDR3: TGTGCCAGCAGCCAATTACAGGGGAAGAACACTGAAGCTTTCTTT. Drawing the rest from reference TRBV14 and TRBJ1-1, the complete variable domain is EAGVTQFPSHSVIEKGQTVTLRCDPISGHDNLYWYRRVMGKEIKFLLHFVKESKQDESGMPNNRFLAERTGGTYSTLKVQPAELEDSGVYFCASSQLQGKNTEAFFGQGTRLTVV.

The rearrangement joins TRBV11-3 to TRBJ2-5; 7 positions match TRBD1. The CDR3 extends over 16 amino acids. Germline V CDR1 and CDR2: SGHNT, YENEEA. J gave up 0 bases and V 4 bases, and 8 bases lay outside the gene matches. For the CDR3, the DNA is TGTGCCAGCAGCTCTTACTCGACAGGGAACCAAGAGACCCAGTACTTC. Translated, it gives CASSSYSTGNQETQYF. Looking up the rest from reference TRBV11-3 and TRBJ2-5 gives the full variable domain: EAGVVQSPRYKIIEKKQPVAFWCNPISGHNTLYWYLQNLGQGPELLIRYENEEAVDDSQLPKDRFSAERLKGVDSTLKIQPAELGDSAVYLCASSSYSTGNQETQYFGPGTRLLVL.

This chain connects TRBV9 to TRBJ1-1; 8 positions match TRBD1. The length of the CDR3 is 15 residues. V was clipped by 4 bases and J by 1 base; unmatched bases: 6. CDR1 and CDR2 from the germline V gene are SGDLS and YYNGEE. CDR3 sequence reads: CASSSTGQANTEAFF. For the CDR3, the DNA is TGTGCCAGCAGCAGCACGGGACAGGCGAACACTGAAGCTTTCTTT. The full variable domain, rest sourced from reference TRBV9 and TRBJ1-1, is DSGVTQTPKHLITATGQRVTLRCSPRSGDLSVYWYQQSLDQGLQFLIQYYNGEERAKGNILERFSAQQFPDLHSELNLSSLELGDSALYFCASSSTGQANTEAFFGQGTRLTVV.

This chain connects TRBV28 to TRBJ2-7; D gene ambiguous. Germline V gives CDR1 MDHEN, CDR2 SYDVKM. The CDR3 totals 13 residues. Trimming removed 8 bases at V and 0 bases at J, with 11 bases between. CDR3 DNA sequence: TGTGCCAGCCGTGGCCTCCCCTCCTACGAGCAGTACTTC. Protein: CASRGLPSYEQYF.

This sequence joins TRBV7-8 and TRBJ1-5, with 7 bases identical to TRBD1. CDR3 length equals 14 residues. Germline values: CDR1 SGHVS, CDR2 FQNEAQ. J lost 2 bases, V lost 4 bases, and 2 bases had no gene match. In DNA form, the CDR3 reads TGTGCCAGCAGCTATGGACAGGGCAATCAGCCCCAGCATTTT. It encodes CASSYGQGNQPQHF.

This chain links TRBV5-6 with TRBJ2-2, with 11 bases that match TRBD2. The trim removed 0 bases at V and 5 bases at J, leaving 6 bases unmatched. Germline lookup yields CDR1 SGHDT and CDR2 YYEEEE. This CDR3 is 17 amino acids long. CDR3 coding DNA: TGTGCCAGCAGCTTGGTTCTTAGCGGGAGGGGAACCGGGGAGCTGTTTTTT. Protein product: CASSLVLSGRGTGELFF.

The chain links TRBV19 to TRBJ1-6, with TRBD1 matching over 7 bases. The V and J ends lost 6 bases and 3 bases, in that order; junction bases with no gene match: 2. The CDR3 consists of 14 residues. Germline CDR1 is LNHDA and CDR2 is SQIVND (reference sequence). This chain's CDR3 is CASRNRGYNSPLHF. The DNA of the CDR3 is TGTGCCAGTAGGAACAGGGGCTATAATTCACCCCTCCACTTT.

This chain uses TRBV6-6 with TRBJ2-1; D unresolved. Germline-derived CDR1 and CDR2 are MNHNY and SVGAGI (reference sequence). The CDR3 totals 14 residues. Trimming pared 5 bases from V and 10 bases from J, leaving 18 bases between. CDR3 coding DNA: TGTGCCAGCAGTAATCACCTTACGGGCTCCGAGCAGTTCTTC. This codes for CASSNHLTGSEQFF.